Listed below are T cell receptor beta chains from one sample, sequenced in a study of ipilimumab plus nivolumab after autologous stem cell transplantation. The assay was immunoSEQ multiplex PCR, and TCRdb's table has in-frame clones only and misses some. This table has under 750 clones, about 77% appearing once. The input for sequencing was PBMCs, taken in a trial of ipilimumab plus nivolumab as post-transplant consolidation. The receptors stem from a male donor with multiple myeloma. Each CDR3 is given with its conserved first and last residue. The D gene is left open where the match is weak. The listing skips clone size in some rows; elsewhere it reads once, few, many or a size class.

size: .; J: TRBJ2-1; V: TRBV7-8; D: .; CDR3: CASSPLGRSSYNEQFF; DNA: TGTGCCAGCAGCCCTTTAGGAAGGAGCTCCTACAATGAGCAGTTCTTC
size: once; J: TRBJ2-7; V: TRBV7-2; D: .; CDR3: CASSPRGSFSSYEQYF; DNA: TGTGCCAGCAGCCCCCGGGGGTCTTTCAGCTCCTACGAGCAGTACTTC
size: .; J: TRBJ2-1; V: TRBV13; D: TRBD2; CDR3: CASSRGLAEIYNEQFF; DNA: TGTGCCAGCAGCAGGGGACTAGCGGAGATTTACAATGAGCAGTTCTTC
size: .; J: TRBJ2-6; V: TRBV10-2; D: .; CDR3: CASSQLSILTKSGQRPDF; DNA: TGCGCCAGCAGTCAATTAAGCATTCTAACAAAGTCGGGCCAACGTCCTGACTTC
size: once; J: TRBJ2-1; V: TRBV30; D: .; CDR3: CAWRTGGGNEQFF; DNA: TGTGCCTGGCGGACAGGCGGGGGGAATGAGCAGTTCTTC
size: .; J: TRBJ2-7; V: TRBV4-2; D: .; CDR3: CASSQGGYEQYF; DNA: TGTGCCAGCAGCCAAGGAGGGTACGAGCAGTACTTC
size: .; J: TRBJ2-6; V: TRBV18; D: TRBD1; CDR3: CASSTGTGVRSGANVLTF; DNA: TGTGCCAGCTCGACCGGGACAGGGGTTCGCTCTGGGGCCAACGTCCTGACTTTC
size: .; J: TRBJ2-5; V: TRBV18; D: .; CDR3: CASSPLQLRGQTQYF; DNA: TGTGCCAGCTCGCCCCTACAGCTGAGGGGACAGACCCAGTACTTC
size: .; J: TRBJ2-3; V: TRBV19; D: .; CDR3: CASSITGATWTDTQYF; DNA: TGTGCCAGTAGTATTACGGGGGCGACTTGGACAGATACGCAGTATTTT
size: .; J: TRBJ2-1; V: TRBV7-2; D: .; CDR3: CASSLTHNEQFF; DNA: TGTGCCAGCAGCTTAACCCACAATGAGCAGTTCTTC